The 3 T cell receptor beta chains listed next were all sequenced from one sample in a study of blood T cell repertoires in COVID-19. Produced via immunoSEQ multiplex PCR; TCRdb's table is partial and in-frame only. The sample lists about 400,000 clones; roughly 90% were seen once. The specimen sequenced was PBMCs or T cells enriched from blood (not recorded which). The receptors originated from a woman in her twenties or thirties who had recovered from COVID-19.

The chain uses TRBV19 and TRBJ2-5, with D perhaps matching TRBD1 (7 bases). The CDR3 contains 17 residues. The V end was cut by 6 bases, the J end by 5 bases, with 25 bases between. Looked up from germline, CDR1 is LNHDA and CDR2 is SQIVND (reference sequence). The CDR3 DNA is TGTGCCAGTAGCAGACGGACAGGTCTGTTTGGAGGGGAGACCCAGTACTTC. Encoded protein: CASSRRTGLFGGETQYF.

The CDR3 DNA follows: TGTGCCAGCAGTTCCACAGGGACTAATGAAAAACTGTTTTTT. As protein: CASSSTGTNEKLFF. The chain carries TRBV6-6 and TRBJ1-4, with D possibly TRBD1 on 6 matching bases. This CDR3 is built from 14 residues. Germline assignment: CDR1 MNHNY and CDR2 SVGAGI (reference sequence). Trimming took off 4 bases at V and 2 bases at J, with 8 bases between the two ends.

The CDR3 region is CASSGDRLNTEAFF. As DNA, the CDR3 is TGCGCCAGCAGCGGCGACAGGTTGAACACTGAAGCTTTCTTT. This chain links TRBV5-1 with TRBJ1-1, with D maybe TRBD1 (6 bases). The CDR3 loop spans 14 amino acids. V lost 4 bases and J 0 bases, leaving 10 bases between the germline ends. Germline-derived CDR1 and CDR2 are SGHRS and YFSETQ.